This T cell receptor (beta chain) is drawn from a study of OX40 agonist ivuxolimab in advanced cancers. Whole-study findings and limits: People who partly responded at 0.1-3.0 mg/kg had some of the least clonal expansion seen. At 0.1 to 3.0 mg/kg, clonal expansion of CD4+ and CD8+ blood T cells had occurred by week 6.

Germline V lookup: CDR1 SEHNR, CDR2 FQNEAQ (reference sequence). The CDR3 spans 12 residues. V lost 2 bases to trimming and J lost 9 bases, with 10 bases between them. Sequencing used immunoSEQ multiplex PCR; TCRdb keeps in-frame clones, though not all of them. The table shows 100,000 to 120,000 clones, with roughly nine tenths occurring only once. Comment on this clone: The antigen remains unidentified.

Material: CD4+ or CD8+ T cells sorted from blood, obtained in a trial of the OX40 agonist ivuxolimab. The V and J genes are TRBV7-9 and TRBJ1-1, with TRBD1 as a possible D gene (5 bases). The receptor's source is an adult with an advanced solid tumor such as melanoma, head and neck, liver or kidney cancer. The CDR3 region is CASSLRQPKAFF. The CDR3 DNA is TGTGCCAGCAGCTTAAGACAGCCTAAAGCTTTCTTT.